These 30 T cell receptor beta chains were sequenced from one sample in a study of blood T cell repertoires in COVID-19. TCRdb's copy holds only in-frame clones and misses some; the assay was immunoSEQ multiplex PCR. The sample records roughly 380,000 clones, about 88% being singletons. The sequencing sample was made of peripheral blood. Every receptor here comes from a middle-aged woman with COVID-19, enrolled during active disease.

The rearrangement uses TRBV9 and TRBJ2-3; tentative D call: TRBD1 (5 bases). Germline values: CDR1 SGDLS, CDR2 YYNGEE. CDR3 length: 13 amino acids. Trimming shortened V by 0 bases and J by 6 bases, and 8 bases separated the two germline ends. The CDR3 DNA reads TGTGCCAGCAGCGTAGTAGGGGTGGATACGCAGTATTTT. Translation gives CASSVVGVDTQYF.

The J gene is TRBJ1-1, the V gene TRBV5-6; tentative D call: TRBD1 (5 bases). Germline loops: CDR1 SGHDT, CDR2 YYEEEE. Between the trimmed V and J ends, which lost 4 bases and 10 bases, there was a span of 14 bases. This CDR3 has 12 residues. The CDR3 DNA is TGTGCCAGCAGCCCGGGAGGCCAGGGAGCTTTCTTT. It translates to CASSPGGQGAFF.

The chain joins TRBV20-1 to TRBJ2-7, with D perhaps matching TRBD1 (6 bases). The germline V and J ends were trimmed by 5 bases and 6 bases, with 8 bases remaining between them. The CDR3 sequence is 10 residues long. Germline loops: CDR1 DFQATT, CDR2 SNEGSKA (reference sequence). CDR3 residues: CSAARGEQYF. The DNA for the CDR3 is TGCAGTGCTGCCAGGGGCGAGCAGTACTTC.

This CDR3 is CASSLAPDLNTIYF. The CDR3 DNA is TGCGCCAGCAGCTTGGCCCCAGATCTCAACACCATATATTTT. This sequence joins TRBV5-1 and TRBJ1-3; D gene ambiguous. CDR1 is SGHRS, CDR2 YFSETQ, per germline. This CDR3 region has 14 residues. V dropped 0 bases and J dropped 7 bases, with 11 bases sitting between them.

This clone was counted between two and nine times. Within the sample, other DNA sequences also encode this same CDR3. The chain uses TRBV7-9 and TRBJ1-1; D may be TRBD1 (5 bases). The CDR3 covers 14 residues. V lost 4 bases to trimming and J lost 1 base, with 10 bases between them. From germline, CDR1 is SEHNR and CDR2 FQNEAQ (reference sequence). The CDR3 region is CASSSLGGNTEAFF. DNA of the CDR3: TGTGCCAGCAGCTCCCTGGGGGGGAACACTGAAGCTTTCTTT.

The chain uses TRBV28 and TRBJ1-3; 7 nucleotides line up with TRBD1. The germline V gene has CDR1 MDHEN and CDR2 SYDVKM. With V trimmed by 5 bases and J by 0 bases, 7 bases remained unmatched. The CDR3 loop spans 16 amino acids. Written as DNA, the CDR3 is TGTGCCAGCAGTGGCGCCTCAGGGGGCTCTGGAAACACCATATATTTT. It specifies CASSGASGGSGNTIYF.

The gene calls are TRBV5-1 and TRBJ1-2; TRBD1 agrees at 8 bases. Germline lookup yields CDR1 SGHRS and CDR2 YFSETQ. The trim removed 4 bases at V and 4 bases at J, leaving 9 bases unmatched. This CDR3 region has 15 residues. The CDR3 loop is CASSTSSQGAYGYTF. In DNA form, the CDR3 reads TGCGCCAGCAGCACCTCTTCCCAGGGGGCCTATGGCTACACCTTC.

This clone was counted once. V and J are TRBV5-3 and TRBJ2-3; TRBD2 matches at 7 bases. TRBV5-3 has ORF status, its function being uncertain. Trimming removed 1 base from V and 3 bases from J; junction bases left unmatched: 17. CDR3 size: 19 residues. This chain's CDR3 is CARSLCEKMAGVRTDTQYF. As DNA, the CDR3 is TGTGCCAGAAGCTTGTGTGAAAAAATGGCGGGAGTAAGGACAGATACGCAGTATTTT.

The J gene is TRBJ1-6, the V gene TRBV5-8; 8 bases fit TRBD1. The ends lost 4 bases at V and 3 bases at J; junction bases unmatched: 6. Germline lookup yields CDR1 SGHTS and CDR2 YDEGEE. CDR3 length: 16 amino acids. The CDR3 sequence is CASSPDRGGYNSPLHF. The CDR3 nucleotides are TGTGCCAGCAGCCCTGACAGGGGCGGCTATAATTCACCCCTCCACTTT.

This chain uses TRBV28 with TRBJ2-7; 10 bases are a match to TRBD2. This CDR3 spans 15 amino acids. Germline loops: CDR1 MDHEN, CDR2 SYDVKM. The V gene end was trimmed by 9 bases and the J gene end by 2 bases; junction bases not matched to a gene: 10. The DNA for the CDR3 is TGTGCCAGAGAACGGCTAGCGGGGGACACCTACGAGCAGTACTTC. Amino acid sequence: CARERLAGDTYEQYF.

The chain uses TRBV11-2 and TRBJ2-7; TRBD1 is a possible D gene (5 bases). The V end lost 3 bases, the J end lost 4 bases, and 16 bases lay between the germline ends. The CDR3 runs 15 residues. Germline assignment: CDR1 SGHAT and CDR2 FQNNGV. The CDR3 coding sequence is TGTGCCAGCAGCTTTGGGTCACAGGCTCGGTACGAGCAGTACTTC. Translated, it gives CASSFGSQARYEQYF.

The rearrangement links TRBV4-1 to TRBJ2-3, with 9 bases fitting TRBD2. Germline CDR1 reads MGHRA; CDR2 reads YSYEKL. The CDR3 totals 18 residues. V shed 0 bases, J shed 3 bases, and the junction held 10 bases outside the gene matches. CDR3 bases: TGCGCCAGCAGCCAAGATAAGGCGGCTAGCGGGATAACAGATACGCAGTATTTT. This gives the protein CASSQDKAASGITDTQYF.

CDR3: CASSSHGQASSYNSPLHF. The CDR3 DNA reads TGTGCCAGCAGTTCCCACGGACAGGCTAGCTCCTATAATTCACCCCTCCACTTT. V usage is TRBV28 and J usage is TRBJ1-6; TRBD1 agrees at 7 bases. The CDR3 contains 18 residues. Trimming removed 4 bases from V and 0 bases from J; junction bases left unmatched: 9. Germline CDR1 reads MDHEN; CDR2 reads SYDVKM.

A single count supports this clone. This CDR3 is also generated by other DNA sequences in the sample. The V gene is TRBV19, the J gene TRBJ2-7, with 12 bases lining up with TRBD2. This CDR3 spans 14 amino acids. Germline trimming cut 5 bases from V and 3 bases from J; bases unmatched to any gene: 2. In germline, CDR1 is LNHDA, CDR2 SQIVND (reference sequence). The CDR3 loop is CASSGGLAGYEQYF. CDR3 DNA: TGTGCCAGTAGTGGGGGACTAGCGGGCTACGAGCAGTACTTC. Combining the CDR3 with reference TRBV19 and TRBJ2-7 gives the whole variable domain DGGITQSPKYLFRKEGQNVTLSCEQNLNHDAMYWYRQDPGQGLRLIYYSQIVNDFQKGDIAEGYSVSREKKESFPLTVTSAQKNPTAFYLCASSGGLAGYEQYFGPGTRLTVT.

This clone was seen a few times. The CDR3, as DNA: TGTGCCAGCAGTGAAGCCCAGGAGACCCAGTACTTC. Protein sequence: CASSEAQETQYF. The chain joins TRBV2 to TRBJ2-5; D is uncertain. CDR3 length equals 12 residues. CDR1 and CDR2 (germline): SNHLY, FYNNEI. V lost 0 bases, J lost 5 bases, and 4 bases lay in between.

This chain connects TRBV6-5 to TRBJ1-4; no clear D gene. Trimming shortened V by 0 bases and J by 8 bases, and 16 bases separated the two germline ends. The CDR3 is 16 amino acids. Germline V gene data show CDR1 as MNHEY and CDR2 as SVGAGI. This chain's CDR3 is CASSYSGKSAPEKLFF. The CDR3 coding sequence is TGTGCCAGCAGTTACTCCGGGAAATCCGCTCCAGAAAAACTGTTTTTT.

This clone came up a few times. The chain couples TRBV7-9 to TRBJ1-5, with 7 bases fitting TRBD1. CDR1 is SEHNR and CDR2 is FQNEAQ in the germline V gene (reference sequence). This CDR3 is built from 14 residues. The V and J ends lost 4 bases and 4 bases, in that order; junction bases with no gene match: 4. The chain's CDR3 is CASSSQGPNQPQHF. The CDR3 nucleotides read TGTGCCAGCAGCTCACAGGGGCCGAATCAGCCCCAGCATTTT.

V gene TRBV6-2 or TRBV6-3 combines with J gene TRBJ2-3; TRBD2 might be the D (6 bases). Trimming stripped 4 bases from V and 0 bases from J, with 11 bases between. Per the germline V gene, CDR1 is MNHEY and CDR2 is SVGEGT. CDR3 length: 15 amino acids. The CDR3, as DNA: TGTGCCAGCAGTTGGGACTCAACTAGCACAGATACGCAGTATTTT. Translation: CASSWDSTSTDTQYF.

V usage is TRBV2 and J usage is TRBJ2-5; TRBD2 aligns across 7 bases. Trimming cost V 6 bases and J 3 bases; bases outside gene matches: 7. Germline-derived CDR1 and CDR2 are SNHLY and FYNNEI. The CDR3 spans 14 residues. CDR3 protein: CASSDRTREETQYF. CDR3 coding DNA: TGTGCCAGCAGCGATAGGACTAGGGAAGAGACCCAGTACTTC.

This clone is a singleton in its sample. The rearrangement joins TRBV6-5 to TRBJ1-5; TRBD1 agrees at 7 bases. Germline-derived CDR1 and CDR2 are MNHEY and SVGAGI. The CDR3 has 14 residues. The ends lost 6 bases at V and 3 bases at J; junction bases unmatched: 5. CDR3 sequence reads: CASRTTGNNQPQHF. CDR3 coding DNA: TGTGCCAGCAGGACGACAGGGAACAATCAGCCCCAGCATTTT.

This chain connects TRBV7-8 to TRBJ1-1, with 9 bases matching TRBD1. Germline CDR1 SGHVS, CDR2 FQNEAQ. After removal of 5 bases from V and 0 bases from J, the junction contained 7 bases not matched to a gene. CDR3 length equals 16 residues. CDR3 nucleotide sequence: TGTGCCAGCAGCCTAGACAGGGGGGCCATGAACACTGAAGCTTTCTTT. Protein product: CASSLDRGAMNTEAFF.

This rearrangement joins TRBV6-2 or TRBV6-3 to TRBJ2-7; 11 bases fit TRBD2. CDR3 length equals 17 residues. CDR1 MNHEY and CDR2 SVGEGT come from the germline V gene. Trimming at V came to 2 bases and at J to 2 bases, leaving 8 bases not matched to a gene. CDR3 protein: CASSYKLAGGSPYEQYF. DNA of the CDR3: TGTGCCAGCAGTTACAAGCTAGCGGGAGGCTCCCCCTACGAGCAGTACTTC.

J is TRBJ2-2 and V is TRBV7-9, with 8 positions matching TRBD1. The CDR3 consists of 15 residues. Germline loops: CDR1 SEHNR, CDR2 FQNEAQ (reference sequence). J lost 4 bases, V lost 6 bases, and 7 bases had no gene match. CDR3 loop: CASSTWTGPTGELFF. The CDR3 region has the DNA TGTGCCAGCAGTACTTGGACAGGGCCCACCGGGGAGCTGTTTTTT. The complete variable domain, with remaining parts taken from reference TRBV7-9 and TRBJ2-2, reads DTGVSQNPRHKITKRGQNVTFRCDPISEHNRLYWYRQTLGQGPEFLTYFQNEAQLEKSRLLSDRFSAERPKGSFSTLEIQRTEQGDSAMYLCASSTWTGPTGELFFGEGSRLTVL.

The chain carries TRBV27 and TRBJ1-1; D may be TRBD1 (6 bases). Germline V gives CDR1 MNHEY, CDR2 SMNVEV (reference sequence). V lost 5 bases to trimming and J lost 6 bases, with 25 bases between them. The CDR3 sequence is 17 residues long. CDR3 region: CASSPEQGRVVVAEAFF. In DNA, the CDR3 is TGTGCCAGCAGTCCGGAGCAGGGGAGGGTAGTTGTCGCTGAAGCTTTCTTT.

Only one count was recorded for this clone. This chain connects TRBV15 to TRBJ2-1, with a tentative D call TRBD1 (6 bases). The CDR3 runs 19 residues. The germline gives CDR1 LNHNV, CDR2 YYDKDF (reference sequence). Trimming shortened V by 3 bases and J by 0 bases, and 21 bases separated the two germline ends. Here the CDR3 reads CATSRHDGTLDPSYNEQFF. The DNA of the CDR3 is TGTGCCACCAGCAGGCATGATGGGACATTAGATCCCTCCTACAATGAGCAGTTCTTC.

The chain is built from TRBV6-5 and TRBJ1-5; TRBD1 aligns across 9 bases. Germline CDR1 MNHEY, CDR2 SVGAGI. The CDR3 is made up of 15 amino acids. The junction had 4 bases not matched to a gene; V was cut back by 5 bases and J by 2 bases. Written as DNA, the CDR3 is TGTGCCAGCAGTCAGGACAGGGGCGGCAATCAGCCCCAGCATTTT. Translation: CASSQDRGGNQPQHF.

V gene TRBV15 combines with J gene TRBJ2-5; D is undetermined. CDR1 is LNHNV and CDR2 is YYDKDF in the germline V gene (reference sequence). The CDR3 extends over 16 amino acids. V was pared by 3 bases and J by 5 bases, with 19 bases between. CDR3 bases: TGTGCCACCAGCAGTCCCCTCCGTGAACCTCGGGAGACCCAGTACTTC. This translates into CATSSPLREPRETQYF.

The chain carries TRBV11-2 and TRBJ2-7; possible D gene TRBD1, 6 bases. The CDR3 contains 14 residues. Germline loops: CDR1 SGHAT, CDR2 FQNNGV. V was trimmed by 1 base and J by 3 bases, leaving 10 bases between them. Here the CDR3 reads CASSLVGGSYEQYF. The DNA of the CDR3 is TGTGCCAGCAGCTTAGTTGGGGGCAGCTACGAGCAGTACTTC.

The chain has TRBV5-4 and TRBJ2-1; the D gene is possibly TRBD1 (7 bases). CDR3 length: 15 residues. Trimming left V 1 base short and J 5 bases short, with 13 bases between. Germline values: CDR1 SGHNT, CDR2 YYREEE (reference sequence). DNA for the CDR3: TGTGCCAGCAGCTTGTCGCCAGGGGGGAACAATGAGCAGTTCTTC. Its translation: CASSLSPGGNNEQFF.

The V call is TRBV4-1, the J call TRBJ2-3; 7 nucleotides match TRBD1. V gave up 4 bases and J gave up 2 bases; unmatched junction bases: 6. Looked up from germline, CDR1 is MGHRA and CDR2 is YSYEKL. The CDR3 has 15 residues. In DNA form, the CDR3 reads TGCGCCAGCAGCCTCCCGGACAGGTCCACAGATACGCAGTATTTT. Its translation is CASSLPDRSTDTQYF.